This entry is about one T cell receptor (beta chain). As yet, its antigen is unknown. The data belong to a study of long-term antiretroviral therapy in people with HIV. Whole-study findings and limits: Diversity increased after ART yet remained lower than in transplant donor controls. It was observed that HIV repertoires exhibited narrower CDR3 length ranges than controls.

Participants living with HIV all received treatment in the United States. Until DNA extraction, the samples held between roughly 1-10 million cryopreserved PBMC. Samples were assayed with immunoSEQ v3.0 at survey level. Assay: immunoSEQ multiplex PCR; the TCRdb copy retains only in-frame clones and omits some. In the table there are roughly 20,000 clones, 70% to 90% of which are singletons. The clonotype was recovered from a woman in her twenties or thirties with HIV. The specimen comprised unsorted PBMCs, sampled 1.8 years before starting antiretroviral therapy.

Written as DNA, the CDR3 is TGTGCCAGCAGCCTTTATTCTACCACTGAAGCTTTCTTT. Protein: CASSLYSTTEAFF. J is TRBJ1-1 and V is TRBV6-4; D not certain. Germline V gives CDR1 MRHNA, CDR2 SNTAGT. CDR3 length equals 13 residues. The V end was cut by 6 bases, the J end by 4 bases, with 12 bases between.